This T cell receptor (beta chain) was recovered during a study of T cells after yellow fever vaccination (dated by TCRdb to between 2017 and 2020). In terms of the full investigation: Libraries from fractions with low cell numbers were prepared with the SMART-Seq v4 Ultra Low Input RNA kit. Bulk TCR alpha and beta repertoires were sequenced longitudinally to track T-cell clones before and after primary and booster YFV17D yellow fever vaccination. Two healthy male donors made up the cohort, one aged 18 to 29 years and the other aged 30 to 40 years. Blood was drawn at multiple timepoints before and after primary and secondary immunization, with bulk PBMC replicates and cell subsets isolated.

Sample treatment or condition, as interpreted from the label and publication: live attenuated yellow fever vaccine strain. Two biological replicates of bulk PBMCs were collected at each blood-draw timepoint. PBMCs were isolated from peripheral blood using a standard Ficoll-Paque protocol. RNA was extracted with TriZol from bulk PBMCs, CD4 and CD8 fractions, and dextramer-positive and dextramer-negative fractions. TCR cDNA was synthesized by 5'RACE template switching, through which a universal primer site and unique molecular identifiers were introduced. Priming for cDNA synthesis came from both the TCR alpha and TCR beta constant segments. Two PCR steps were used to amplify libraries, with sample barcodes and sequencing adapters being added in the second step. Libraries were sequenced on Illumina HiSeq 2500 (2x100 bp) or NovaSeq (2x150 bp). Processing in the source paper ran as follows. MIGEC was used to demultiplex reads and collapse the reads into UMI consensus sequences, and MiXCR was used for V(D)J alignment. Vaccine-responding clonotypes were defined with edgeR using replicate PBMC samples, requiring FDR below 0.01 and a log2 fold change above 5 up to day 15. Bulk clonotypes were assigned CD4 or CD8 identity according to which sequenced CD4 or CD8 repertoire held them at higher abundance. Clones were called with MiXCR by TCRdb after fastp trimmed the public reads at Q25, and only in-frame beta chains were retained. Rows are combined by CDR3 protein, so each entry shows the most common genes and DNA. The V and J calls follow TCRdb's processing rather than the paper's. Counted in this sample were 500,000 to 700,000 distinct CDR3 sequences; about 19% of them appeared once. The ten most abundant clones make up approximately 14% of the sample.

V is shortened by 2 bases, J by 4 bases, and the region joining them spans 13 bases. The germline V gene encodes CDR1 SGHTA and CDR2 FQGNSA. The CDR3 runs 15 residues from the cysteine to the phenylalanine. The only DNA kept is the CDR3, 45 bases in frame from the first base. This clonotype turned up a few times. The antigen it recognizes is unknown. Base qualities are not provided; no much larger clone lies one nucleotide away. Study-wide findings and limitations: A small fraction of clonotypes appeared in both the CD4 and CD8 compartments, likely as a result of convergent recombination. Computational filtering was needed because FACS-sorted repertoires could contain abundant contaminating clonotypes from the bulk population. Only two donors were included in the study, so the extent to which the findings can be generalized is limited. Compared with the primary T-cell response, the secondary T-cell response was faster but weaker, reaching its peak on day 5 rather than on day 15. After the booster, most of the clones that had expanded following primary vaccination were detected again (approximately 95% of CD4 and 80% to 90% of CD8), which suggests that memory was broadly maintained.

This sequence was found in a man between 25 and 39 years old who received the YFV17D yellow fever vaccine. The sequence links TRBV7-2 to TRBJ2-3; there is no confident call for the D gene. Here the sequenced sample was PBMCs, taken 15 days after the yellow fever booster vaccination. The CDR3 here reads CASSLMLFGADTQYF. The DNA is TGTGCCAGCAGCTTAATGTTGTTTGGGGCAGATACGCAGTATTTT.